This T cell receptor beta chain originates from a study of shared clonotypes between healthy human individuals (dated by TCRdb to 2018 to 2021). With regard to the full study: A few men and a couple of women, aged 18 to 49 years, made up the cohort. Per donor, three plates each were used for CD4 naive and CD4 memory, two for CD8 naive, and one for CD8 memory. To estimate repertoire size and how much clonotypes are shared between individuals, the study performed deep sequencing of blood TCR repertoires from a few healthy adults. Libraries were prepared and TCR repertoires were sequenced by different laboratories using diverse techniques, in order to increase sequencing depth and limit assay-specific biases. Per donor, leukapheresis produced somewhere between about 0.94 and 10 billion PBMCs.

Using the deep immunoSEQ assay, TCR CDR3 regions were amplified from genomic DNA by multiplex PCR. Genomic DNA extracted from each cell subset was distributed evenly over all wells of several immunoSEQ 96-well plates, and each plate served as one replicate. For sorted subsets, roughly 0.2 ug genomic DNA, equal to 25,000 to 35,000 T cell genomes, was loaded into each replicate PCR. Purified libraries were measured with a Qubit 3.0 fluorometer, size-checked on a Bioanalyzer 2100, and measured again with the KAPA Library Quantification kit. Every immunoSEQ 96-well plate was sequenced on a dedicated single-read 150-cycle Illumina NextSeq 550 flow cell. The original pipeline was this. Because the immunoSEQ output included only junctional sequences and no quality scores, the filtering could not be the same as the filtering used for full-length reads. Sequences were annotated with PyIR, a Python wrapper for IgBLAST v1.9, using IMGT germline references to assign V/J genes and CDR3. Reads were filtered out if the reads had weak V/J assignments (E-value above 1e-6), no CDR3, stop codons, out-of-frame junctions, or ambiguous translated residues. V3J clonotypes were defined as sequences sharing an identical inferred V gene, J gene, and CDR3 amino acid sequence. Percentage overlap between repertoires was calculated by dividing the number of shared unique clonotypes by the size of the smaller repertoire. Three approaches were used to assess repertoire richness: RTK rarefaction, the Chao1 estimator, and Recon v2.1 estimates of unobserved clonotypes. Generation probabilities for all TCRbeta clonotypes obtained by the gDNA method from a handful of donors were computed using OLGA. TCRdb retrieved this table from immuneACCESS and kept in-frame rearrangements only. Not all clones are present; in checked studies, unresolved V genes account for under half, and no reason is known for the remainder. The V and J calls and the clone size are those of that table, but D and trimming were determined from the DNA. This sample lists 800,000 to 1,200,000 clones; around three quarters were detected once. The ten largest clones represent approximately 0.5% of the sample.

Healthy HIV-negative adults with no recently reported acute infections or vaccinations were included as donors. Every donor was a Caucasian adult living in Nashville, Tennessee, USA. CD4+ T cells were enriched through magnetic negative selection, after which naive cells were positively selected on CD45RA and the remaining negative fraction served as the memory subset. After blood collection by leukapheresis, PBMCs were isolated using Ficoll-Histopaque density gradient centrifugation and then cryopreserved in the vapor phase of liquid nitrogen. Analytical flow cytometry was used to check the purity and quantity of each magnetically sorted T cell population. From each sorted fraction, genomic DNA was isolated and quantified by UV absorbance on a Nanodrop 2000c. At the junction V is shortened by 4 bases and J by 0 bases; bases outside the gene matches: 6. Per the germline V gene, MGHRA is the CDR1 and YSYEKL is the CDR2. Inclusive of the bounding cysteine and phenylalanine, the CDR3 is 15 residues long. Of all the DNA, just the CDR3 is kept, 45 bases in frame from base 1.

The paper as a whole reports these results and caveats: Compared with non-shared clonotypes, clonotypes shared by all four sorted-subset donors had higher generation probabilities. Based on pairwise subsampling, the degree of clonotype sharing among donors was expected to be affected by sequencing depth. The small number of donors limited the genetic and exposure-history diversity represented. Incomplete sequencing was indicated by rarefaction of sorted-subset datasets, despite the large sequencing depth. Only blood was sampled, and tissue TCR repertoires likely differ from those in blood. Naive subsets generally had larger estimated clonotype richness than memory subsets. When a handful of donors were compared, the shared fraction of clonotypes was about 5.5% for naive CD4, more than 3% for naive CD8, 2.3% for memory CD4, and 0.35% to 0.4% for memory CD8.

This clone has a handful of counts. Its recognized antigen is unknown. No base quality information exists; no much larger clone differs at one position. This chain is built from TRBV4-1 and TRBJ2-7, with 7 central nucleotides matching TRBD2. This sequence was found in a young man in good health. Some clones in this sample may be carry-over from other donors' samples. The sequenced material came from memory CD4+ T cells from PBMCs. The cell subset or site label here, explained by the study, means: CD45RA-negative fraction. The DNA is TGCGCCAGCAGCCGGGACGGGGGGTACTCCTACGAGCAGTACTTC. This gives the protein CASSRDGGYSYEQYF.